These T cell receptor beta chains were read from a single sample in a study of cytomegalovirus exposure and HLA in healthy donors. The table came from immunoSEQ multiplex PCR; TCRdb's copy has only in-frame clones and leaves some out. Here the sample spans 150,000 to 200,000 clones, about 84% being singletons. The sequenced sample was PBMCs. The receptors were sampled from a man in his fifties in good health and CMV-seronegative. Both conserved end residues are part of each CDR3. D genes are given only for firm matches. The size of a clone is reported for some rows only, either as once, few or many, or as a class for expanded clones.

V	J	size	D	DNA	CDR3
TRBV27	TRBJ2-1	once	TRBD2	TGTGCCAGCAGTCCTATACACGGGGGGGGCTCCTACAATGAGCAGTTCTTC	CASSPIHGGGSYNEQFF
TRBV6-4	TRBJ2-3	NA	NA	TGTGCCAGCAGTGAACAGGGTACAGATACGCAGTATTTT	CASSEQGTDTQYF
TRBV5-1	TRBJ2-6	NA	NA	TGCGCCAGCAGCTTAGATCAGGGGTCCTCGGGTGGAGGGGCCAACGTCCTGACTTTC	CASSLDQGSSGGGANVLTF
TRBV5-1	TRBJ2-7	NA	TRBD2	TGCGCCAGCAGCTTGGTCGGGGACTACTACGAGCAGTACTTC	CASSLVGDYYEQYF
TRBV9	TRBJ2-3	NA	NA	TGTGCCAGCAGTGGGATGAGGGGGGGCGCAGATACGCAGTATTTT	CASSGMRGGADTQYF
TRBV6-5	TRBJ2-4	NA	NA	TGTGCCAGCAGAGAGTTAGCCAAAAACATTCAGTACTTC	CASRELAKNIQYF
TRBV7-6	TRBJ2-2	NA	NA	TGTGCCAGCGCCCAGGGTCTCCCCGGGGAGCTGTTTTTT	CASAQGLPGELFF
TRBV7-2	TRBJ2-6	NA	NA	TGTGCCAGCAGCTTAGCAAACGGTTTCTCTGGGGCCAACGTCCTGACTTTC	CASSLANGFSGANVLTF
TRBV18	TRBJ1-6	NA	TRBD1	TGTGCCAGCTCACCTGGGACAGGGAAGTCACCCCTCCACTTT	CASSPGTGKSPLHF
TRBV5-1	TRBJ1-2	NA	TRBD1	TGCGCCAGCAGCTTGGGGCAGGGGGAAGGCTACACCTTC	CASSLGQGEGYTF
TRBV9	TRBJ2-3	NA	NA	TGTGCCAGCAGCGTGGCGGGGACGACCGATACGCAGTATTTT	CASSVAGTTDTQYF
TRBV9	TRBJ2-2	NA	TRBD1	TGTGCCAGCAGGGAGGACGGACAGGCATATCGGGACACCGGGGAGCTGTTTTTT	CASREDGQAYRDTGELFF
TRBV11-2	TRBJ2-3	NA	TRBD1	TGTGCCAGCAGCAGAAGGACAGGGGGCGTTGATACGCAGTATTTT	CASSRRTGGVDTQYF
TRBV5-4	TRBJ2-1	NA	NA	TGTGCCAGCAGCCTGGAAGGGGGGGTTCACAATGAGCAGTTCTTC	CASSLEGGVHNEQFF
TRBV10-3	TRBJ2-3	NA	TRBD1	TGTGCCGTCGGGTCCGGGACAGGGTTGACAGATACGCAGTATTTT	CAVGSGTGLTDTQYF
TRBV6-6	TRBJ2-6	NA	TRBD1	TGTGCCAGCAGTTACCCGACAGGGACTGGGGCCAACGTCCTGACTTTC	CASSYPTGTGANVLTF
TRBV9	TRBJ2-1	NA	NA	TGTGCCAGCAGCCCCTGGGCATTGAGCTCCTACAATGAGCAGTTCTTC	CASSPWALSSYNEQFF
TRBV7-3	TRBJ1-5	NA	TRBD1	TGTGCCAGCAGCACTCAAGGGGGCGGACAGCCCCAGCATTTT	CASSTQGGGQPQHF